This TCR beta chain came from a study of response to subunit inactivated influenza vaccine. Using its own MiXCR run on the RT-PCR reads, TCRdb lists one record per CDR3 protein. The sample lists under 500,000 distinct CDR3 sequences; around 9.9% were seen once. To note about this clonotype: Its antigen is as yet unknown.

Whole-study results and caveats: It was suggested by the authors that few new T cells are recruited by each seasonal influenza vaccination.

Trimming shortened V by 2 bases and J by 8 bases, and 24 bases separated the two germline ends. The CDR3 is 17 amino acids. The sequences come from PBMCs from blood, collected roughly 46 days after vaccination. The source is a man aged 50 to 60 who received an inactivated influenza vaccine. The gene calls are TRBV12-3 or TRBV12-4 and TRBJ1-1; a weak D match, TRBD1 (6 bases). This chain's CDR3 is CASSLSWQGPGVSEAFF. DNA of the CDR3: TGTGCCAGCAGTTTATCGTGGCAGGGGCCCGGAGTTTCCGAAGCTTTCTTT.